This is a list of T cell receptor beta chains from one sample in a study of T cell responses to AZD1222 COVID-19 vaccine. The method was immunoSEQ multiplex PCR; TCRdb's version includes in-frame clones alone and lacks a portion of them. The sample yields around 60,000 clones, around 90% seen once. Sequenced here: peripheral blood, sampled on day 0 of AZD1222 vaccination. These receptors all come from an adult in good health. CDR3s include the opening cysteine and the closing phenylalanine or tryptophan. The D gene is left open where the match is weak. Clone size is given for some rows only: seen once, a few or many times, or a class if the clone is expanded.

clone size,D gene,V gene,J gene,CDR3 DNA,CDR3 protein
-,TRBD2,TRBV3-1/TRBV3-2,TRBJ2-1,TGTGCCAGCAGAGCCGGACTAGCCTCCTACAATGAGCAGTTCTTC,CASRAGLASYNEQFF
-,TRBD1,TRBV19,TRBJ1-5,TGTGCCAGTAGTTCGTCATCCGGGACAGGGCCGGCTAGCAATCAGCGGCCCCAGCATTTT,CASSSSSGTGPASNQRPQHF
-,-,TRBV12-3/TRBV12-4,TRBJ2-5,TGTGCCAGCAGTCTTACAGGCCGGGAGACCCAGTACTTC,CASSLTGRETQYF
-,TRBD1,TRBV5-5,TRBJ2-1,TGTGCCAGCAGCCCTAGACAGGGGGCGTTTGAGCAGTTCTTC,CASSPRQGAFEQFF
-,TRBD1,TRBV6-1,TRBJ1-1,TGTGCCAGCAGTGAAGCAGATCGGACAGGGGGCACTGAAGCTTTCTTT,CASSEADRTGGTEAFF
-,TRBD1,TRBV6-5,TRBJ2-1,TGTGCCAGCAGTACCCGACAGGGAGAGCAGTTCTTC,CASSTRQGEQFF
-,-,TRBV15,TRBJ1-1,TGTGCCACCAGCAGAGGGCACAGTGGAGCCGCTGAAGCTTTCTTT,CATSRGHSGAAEAFF
-,TRBD1,TRBV3-1/TRBV3-2,TRBJ2-7,TGTGCCAGCAGCCATACCGGGACAGGGATATTCGAGCAGTACTTC,CASSHTGTGIFEQYF
-,-,TRBV6-2/TRBV6-3,TRBJ2-3,TGTGCCAGCAGTTACTCGATGGGCACAGATACGCAGTATTTT,CASSYSMGTDTQYF
few,-,TRBV2,TRBJ2-3,TGTGCCAGCAGTGAAGCGCGGGCGGGGGCCGGCACAGATACGCAGTATTTT,CASSEARAGAGTDTQYF
-,-,TRBV7-9,TRBJ1-4,TGTGCCAGCAGCTGGAACCTAGCAGGCGGTCCAACTAATGAAAAACTGTTTTTT,CASSWNLAGGPTNEKLFF